This is a list of T cell receptor beta chains from one sample in a study of blood T cells in healthy people across ages. In TCRdb, the 5' RACE reads were re-called with MiXCR into one record per CDR3 protein. The data contain around 1.5 million distinct CDR3 sequences, around 42% of them singletons. Sequencing was carried out using blood. Source of these receptors: a young woman in good health. CDR3s include the opening cysteine and the closing phenylalanine or tryptophan. Each record gives: clone size, V gene, D gene, J gene, CDR3 DNA, CDR3 protein. The D gene is left open where the match is weak. A clone size is listed for some rows: how often the clone was seen (once, few, many), or a class if it is expanded.

>-|TRBV7-9|TRBD1|TRBJ1-5
TGTGCCAGCAGCACGACAGGGGATCAGCCCCAGCATTTT
CASSTTGDQPQHF
>-|TRBV20-1|-|TRBJ2-1
TGCAGTGCTGCTGATCCCACAAAGAGGTTCTTC
CSAADPTKRFF
>-|TRBV5-5|-|TRBJ2-7
TGTGCCAGCAGCCACCGTGAAACAGGTCGGCCCCACGAGCAGTACTTC
CASSHRETGRPHEQYF
>few|TRBV7-8|-|TRBJ1-4
TGTGCCAGCAGGGCTACTGCAGGGGCTAATGAAAAACTGTTTTTT
CASRATAGANEKLFF
>-|TRBV2|-|TRBJ1-2
TGTGCCAGCAGGTCCCTAACCCGCTATGGCTACACCTTC
CASRSLTRYGYTF
>-|TRBV29-1|-|TRBJ1-3
TGCAGCGTTGAAGGCCTTGGGGCGGCGGATGGCACCATATATTTT
CSVEGLGAADGTIYF
>-|TRBV11-3|-|TRBJ2-3
TGTGCCAGCAGCCCCGCGAGGTCCACAGATACGCAGTATTTT
CASSPARSTDTQYF
>-|TRBV18|-|TRBJ1-2
TGTGCCAGCTCACCGGACAGTTCTACTCCGAGCTATGGCTACACCTTC
CASSPDSSTPSYGYTF
>-|TRBV12-3/TRBV12-4|TRBD2|TRBJ2-5
TGTGCCTGCAGAACTAGCGGGAGGGCCTTTGAGGAGCAGTACTTC
CACRTSGRAFEEQYF
>-|TRBV6-2/TRBV6-3|-|TRBJ1-1
TGTGCCAGCAGTTACAACCCAGGGAGAAACACTGAAGCTTTCTTT
CASSYNPGRNTEAFF